This record looks at one TCR beta chain sequence and its context. CDR3 length: 13 amino acids. The germline V gene has CDR1 SQVTM and CDR2 ANQGSEA. Trimming pared 2 bases from V and 3 bases from J, leaving 7 bases between. The source of the sample is a study of blood T cell repertoires in COVID-19. For the study at large: From T cells, B-cell-depleted T cells, or PBMCs came the material, which was cDNA or gDNA.

Sequencing used immunoSEQ multiplex PCR; TCRdb keeps in-frame clones, though not all of them. Of 20,000 to 25,000 clones in the sample, around 85% are singletons; the top ten hold roughly 10%. The clonotype originates from a human donor with active COVID-19. The donor label of this sample is uncertain. The sample taken for sequencing was peripheral blood. This rearrangement joins TRBV29-1 to TRBJ2-2, with unresolved D. The CDR3 nucleotides read TGCAGCGTTGAACCCCGGGACACCGGGGAGCTGTTTTTT. Protein product: CSVEPRDTGELFF.